This TCR beta chain was observed in a study of T cells in localized non-small cell lung cancer. Study-wide points: Longer overall survival accompanied higher blood T cell density. Turning up in adjacent lung were a median approximately 60 of the top 100 tumor clones.

Assay: immunoSEQ multiplex PCR; the TCRdb copy retains only in-frame clones and omits some. The sample includes some 1,800 clones, roughly 29% of them seen just once. With 6 bases clipped from V and 7 bases from J, the junction kept 12 bases outside the gene matches. This CDR3 spans 15 amino acids. The germline gives CDR1 SGHNT, CDR2 YENEEA. This clone was found a few times. Its antigen is currently unknown. The chain has TRBV11-3 and TRBJ2-1, with 7 bases matching TRBD1. Here the sequenced sample was normal lung tissue next to the tumor, taken before any cancer treatment. The sequence came from a female donor older than 55 with stage I lung adenocarcinoma. Written as DNA, the CDR3 is TGTGCCAGCAGACAGTACATTACAGGGGAAAATGAGCAGTTCTTC. Translated, it gives CASRQYITGENEQFF.